A few counts support the clone carrying this TCR beta chain. This CDR3 spans 16 amino acids. In germline, CDR1 is KGHSH, CDR2 LQKENI. The V and J ends lost 5 bases and 0 bases, in that order; junction bases with no gene match: 7. The source material, RNA transcripts, was used to amplify TCR beta CDR3 regions. First-round RT-PCR with HTBI primers amplified the TCR CDR3 region. TCRdb passed the multiplex PCR reads through MiXCR, listing each CDR3 protein once. The sample lists about 420,000 distinct CDR3 sequences, approximately 14% seen once, with about 14% in the top ten. These data originate in a study of T cells in Graves' hyperthyroidism and ophthalmopathy. Study as a whole: Blood from the periphery was taken at initial diagnosis, before any treatment.

The TCR comes from a woman between 18 and 29 years old with Graves' hyperthyroidism. The gene calls are TRBV18 and TRBJ2-3, with 8 positions matching TRBD2. The sample was blood. The CDR3 nucleotides are TGTGCCAGCTCATCGACCGGGACTAGAAGCACAGATACGCAGTATTTT. Its protein is CASSSTGTRSTDTQYF.